The clone carrying this TCR beta chain was observed a few times. Its specificity is not known. This CDR3 has 15 amino acids. The germline CDR1 and CDR2 sequences are SGHRS and YFSETQ. The V gene end was trimmed by 3 bases and the J gene end by 2 bases; junction bases not matched to a gene: 6. The sample comes from a study of cytomegalovirus exposure and HLA in healthy donors. Study-wide results and caveats: The productive fraction for most TCR beta V segments was about 87% or about 30% in an earlier analysis. Compared with the roughly 700-donor mean, an Asian-associated ancestry cluster reportedly had fewer N-insertions, according to a later analysis.

The PCR ran on 60 Vbeta and 13 Jbeta primers. Profiling relied on immunoSEQ multiplex PCR, and the TCRdb table lists in-frame clones only, not all of them. The table has about 180,000 clones, 77% seen once. The rearrangement joins TRBV5-1 to TRBJ2-5; 8 bases map to TRBD1. This receptor was taken from a man aged 18 to 30 in good health and CMV-seronegative. Sequenced material: PBMCs. The chain's CDR3 is CASSYRTGPQETQYF. CDR3 nucleotide sequence: TGCGCCAGCAGCTATCGGACAGGGCCGCAAGAGACCCAGTACTTC.